The following is a T cell receptor (beta chain) sequence with its context. Its recognized antigen is unknown. No base qualities exist here, and no much larger clone lies one base off it. The goal of deep resolution MiSeq sequencing was a depth between 1 in 1 million and 1 in 200,000 T cells, and coverage averaged 10x per clonotype. The immunoSEQ hsTCRB Kit was used to generate TCR beta libraries. The authors' pipeline ran thus. Data were analyzed with ImmunoSEQ Data Assistant and ImmunoSEQ Analyzer, with V, D and J genes assigned per IMGT definitions. Clonality, with values ranging from 0 to 1, was calculated as one minus the normalized Shannon entropy of productive rearrangement frequencies. Only overrepresented clonotypes making up at least 0.05% of the repertoire of each patient were included in the public clonotype analysis. Some 13 age-matched healthy donor repertoires from immuneACCESS served as clonality controls. TCRdb retrieved this table from immuneACCESS and kept in-frame rearrangements only. Not all clones are present; in checked studies, unresolved V genes account for under half, and no reason is known for the remainder. V, J and clone size derive from that table, while D and trimming were established from the DNA sequence. This sample comprises almost 250,000 clones, 70% of them detected only once. 15% of the sample is in the top ten clones.

These data belong to a study of cytotoxic CD8 clonotypes in ibrutinib-treated CLL listed by TCRdb under 2021. For context, the study as a whole: The cohort had 11 relapsed/refractory and around 15 treatment-naive patients; roughly 18 were IGHV unmutated. Responses were partial in some 24 patients and complete in 2; after median approximately 67 months follow-up, around 15 stayed in remission and about twelve progressed. Every sample from remission and from progressive disease was obtained while the patients were still on ibrutinib. On average, each sample yielded around 270,000 productive templates and 94,082 productive rearrangements. Cryopreserved peripheral blood mononuclear cells were collected before treatment, at response, and at either disease progression or sustained remission. The response samples were drawn at a median of approximately twelve months into treatment, with a range of roughly 6 to 40 months. Longitudinal samples were available for about 30% of the 86 trial participants.

In the paper's terms, the time point label means: roughly 2 years on ibrutinib. Roughly 1.8 micrograms of genomic DNA were extracted from cryopreserved PBMCs for TCR beta library preparation. Longitudinal blood samples from CLL patients receiving ibrutinib monotherapy were subjected to high-throughput TCR beta sequencing. The patients took part in an open-label, single-center phase 2 trial of ibrutinib monotherapy. The germline V gene (reference sequence) provides CDR1 LNHDA and CDR2 SQIVND. The CDR3 holds 13 amino acids from the cysteine to the phenylalanine. Of all the DNA, just the CDR3 is kept, 39 bases in frame from base 1. V sheds 4 bases and J sheds 6 bases, leaving 10 bases between their ends. The paper as a whole reports these results and caveats: Clonality rose at ibrutinib response, remained stable during sustained remission, and dropped back toward baseline at progression. Sampling times were not matched between patients in sustained remission and patients whose disease was progressing, and lymph node repertoires were not examined. Baseline clonality exceeded that of age-matched healthy donors and correlated strongly with circulating CD8+ T-cell counts. Public clonotypes were rare and either shrank or stayed stable during treatment, and the rise in clonality at ibrutinib response reflected expansion of private clonotypes.

The V and J genes are TRBV19 and TRBJ1-5, with TRBD1 perhaps the D gene, on 5 matching bases. The TCR sequence derives from a human donor with chronic lymphocytic leukemia. The material was PBMCs, obtained after 24 months of ibrutinib treatment. CDR3 sequence: CASSTQGVQPQHF. The DNA reads as follows: TGTGCCAGTAGTACCCAGGGAGTTCAGCCCCAGCATTTT. Outside the CDR3, residues come from the reference TRBV19 and TRBJ1-5 proteins, so the full variable domain is: DGGITQSPKYLFRKEGQNVTLSCEQNLNHDAMYWYRQDPGQGLRLIYYSQIVNDFQKGDIAEGYSVSREKKESFPLTVTSAQKNPTAFYLCASSTQGVQPQHFGDGTRLSIL.